Listed below are T cell receptor beta chains from one sample, sequenced in a study of T-cell reconstitution after alpha-beta-depleted transplantation in children. MiXCR, run by TCRdb on the PCR reads, gives a single entry per CDR3 protein. The data show roughly 500,000 distinct CDR3 sequences, about 30% seen once. Sequencing was performed on PBMCs from the stem cell graft donor, taken from the stem cell graft. These receptors were collected from a human donor who donated a stem cell graft to a child with aplastic anemia. Both conserved end residues are part of each CDR3. The D gene is left open where the match is weak. Some rows mark clone size as missing; the rest say once, few, many or name a class of expanded clone.

-,TRBD2,TRBJ2-1,TRBV6-5,CASRLTSGSSYNEQFF,TGTGCCAGCAGGTTGACTAGCGGGAGCTCCTACAATGAGCAGTTCTTC
-,-,TRBJ1-5,TRBV9,CASSVSGLNQPQHF,TGTGCCAGCAGCGTATCAGGGCTCAATCAGCCCCAGCATTTT
-,-,TRBJ1-1,TRBV6-2/TRBV6-3,CASSYWGRANTEAFF,TGTGCCAGCAGTTACTGGGGCAGGGCGAACACTGAAGCTTTCTTT
few,TRBD2,TRBJ2-2,TRBV6-1,CASRRTSRTGELFF,TGTGCCAGCAGGCGGACTAGTCGTACCGGGGAGCTGTTTTTT
-,TRBD1,TRBJ1-5,TRBV7-9,CASSSGTGFSNQPQHF,TGTGCCAGCAGCTCAGGGACAGGTTTTAGCAATCAGCCCCAGCATTTT
few,TRBD1,TRBJ2-1,TRBV7-6,CASSETGGGSRGVNNEQFF,TGTGCCAGCAGCGAAACAGGGGGCGGAAGTCGGGGAGTTAACAATGAGCAGTTCTTC
-,-,TRBJ1-6,TRBV20-1,CSARDSRVYNSPLHF,TGCAGTGCTAGAGATAGCAGGGTCTATAATTCACCCCTCCACTTT
few,TRBD2,TRBJ2-1,TRBV30,CAWSVTSGSWNEQFF,TGTGCCTGGAGTGTAACTAGCGGGAGTTGGAATGAGCAGTTCTTC
-,TRBD1,TRBJ2-1,TRBV5-5,CASSLVGTGGKNEQFF,TGTGCCAGCAGCTTGGTGGGGACAGGGGGCAAGAATGAGCAGTTCTTC
-,TRBD1,TRBJ1-1,TRBV18,CASSPRNTGGAEAFF,TGTGCCAGCTCACCACGGAATACAGGGGGCGCTGAAGCTTTCTTT
-,-,TRBJ2-6,TRBV19,CASSTHSSGASGANVLTF,TGTGCCAGTAGTACCCATTCGTCAGGGGCCTCTGGGGCCAACGTCCTGACTTTC
few,TRBD1,TRBJ1-5,TRBV6-1,CASSAGTGGSQPQHF,TGTGCCAGCAGCGCCGGGACAGGGGGCTCGCAGCCCCAGCATTTT
-,-,TRBJ2-1,TRBV5-1,CASSRSRDSRVNEQFF,TGCGCCAGCAGCAGGTCCCGGGACTCTCGAGTGAATGAGCAGTTCTTC
-,-,TRBJ2-2,TRBV5-5,CASSYDGSLSTGELFF,TGTGCCAGCAGCTATGACGGGAGTTTGAGCACCGGGGAGCTGTTTTTT
-,-,TRBJ2-1,TRBV20-1,CSARDAGGNNEQFF,TGCAGTGCTAGAGACGCTGGAGGTAACAATGAGCAGTTCTTC
-,TRBD1,TRBJ2-1,TRBV20-1,CSARGGQGGLGEQFF,TGCAGTGCTAGAGGGGGACAGGGCGGGCTCGGTGAGCAGTTCTTC
-,-,TRBJ2-5,TRBV7-6,CASSPRMKETQYF,TGTGCCAGCAGCCCACGGATGAAAGAGACCCAGTACTTC
-,-,TRBJ2-1,TRBV9,CASSVAGVGNEQFF,TGTGCCAGCAGCGTAGCGGGAGTGGGCAATGAGCAGTTCTTC
few,-,TRBJ1-1,TRBV12-3/TRBV12-4,CASRLTRGAFF,TGTGCCAGCAGGCTGACAAGGGGGGCTTTCTTT
-,-,TRBJ1-2,TRBV4-3,CASSQDRILGGGFF,TGCGCCAGCAGCCAAGATAGGATTTTGGGGGGAGGTTTCTTC
-,-,TRBJ2-3,TRBV19,CASSISGETDTQYF,TGTGCCAGTAGTATCTCCGGGGAGACAGATACGCAGTATTTT
-,-,TRBJ2-1,TRBV5-1,CASSLVTSDNNEQFF,TGCGCCAGCAGCTTGGTTACGTCTGACAACAATGAGCAGTTCTTC
-,-,TRBJ2-7,TRBV7-6,CAAVRGEGYEQYF,TGTGCCGCCGTGCGCGGCGAGGGCTACGAGCAGTACTTC
few,TRBD2,TRBJ2-3,TRBV5-4,CASSLKTSGRRADTQYF,TGTGCCAGCAGCTTGAAAACTAGCGGGAGGAGAGCAGATACGCAGTATTTT
few,TRBD2,TRBJ2-1,TRBV4-3,CASSQIARLAGDFYNEQFF,TGCGCCAGCAGCCAGATAGCGAGACTAGCGGGAGACTTCTACAATGAGCAGTTCTTC
few,TRBD2,TRBJ2-1,TRBV20-1,CSARDSTGEGSYNEQFF,TGCAGTGCTAGAGATTCTACGGGGGAGGGATCCTACAATGAGCAGTTCTTC
-,TRBD1,TRBJ1-2,TRBV9,CASSVGQGPNYGYTF,TGTGCCAGCAGCGTAGGACAGGGTCCTAACTATGGCTACACCTTC
few,TRBD2,TRBJ2-1,TRBV10-3,CAISPGTSGRLNEQFF,TGTGCCATCAGCCCCGGGACTAGCGGGAGACTCAATGAGCAGTTCTTC
-,-,TRBJ2-2,TRBV9,CASSAPSRGRTGELFF,TGTGCCAGCAGCGCCCCATCCCGGGGGAGAACCGGGGAGCTGTTTTTT
once,-,TRBJ2-2,TRBV30,CAWSSGVSGGELFF,TGTGCCTGGAGTTCGGGGGTGTCTGGAGGGGAGCTGTTTTTT
few,-,TRBJ1-5,TRBV19,CASSIQGVAQPQHF,TGTGCCAGTAGTATACAGGGAGTCGCTCAGCCCCAGCATTTT
-,-,TRBJ2-7,TRBV6-5,CASSRDGVSYEQYF,TGTGCCAGCAGTAGGGACGGAGTCTCCTACGAGCAGTACTTC
many,-,TRBJ1-5,TRBV27,CASSSGLSNQPQHF,TGTGCCAGCAGTTCAGGGCTTAGCAATCAGCCCCAGCATTTT
few,TRBD2,TRBJ2-1,TRBV20-1,CSARDRAGGYEQFF,TGCAGTGCTAGAGATCGGGCGGGAGGTTATGAGCAGTTCTTC
-,TRBD2,TRBJ2-1,TRBV19,CASSRTSGRYNEQFF,TGTGCCAGTAGCCGGACTAGCGGGAGGTACAATGAGCAGTTCTTC
few,-,TRBJ1-2,TRBV5-6,CPVGTQPSGYTF,TGCCCGGTGGGGACCCAACCCAGTGGCTACACCTTC
few,TRBD2,TRBJ2-2,TRBV20-1,CSARVASGRGGDGELFF,TGCAGTGCTAGAGTAGCTAGCGGGAGGGGAGGTGACGGGGAGCTGTTTTTT
-,-,TRBJ2-1,TRBV12-3/TRBV12-4,CASSSSRLSSWNEQFF,TGTGCCAGCAGTTCATCTCGACTCTCGTCGTGGAATGAGCAGTTCTTC
few,-,TRBJ1-1,TRBV20-1,CSARDRGTRNTEAFF,TGCAGTGCTAGAGACAGAGGGACGAGGAACACTGAAGCTTTCTTT
-,TRBD2,TRBJ2-1,TRBV10-3,CAISDYAGLVYNEQFF,TGTGCCATCAGTGATTATGCCGGACTAGTCTACAATGAGCAGTTCTTC
-,-,TRBJ1-1,TRBV7-2,CASSLVPGGGRGKNTEAFF,TGTGCCAGCAGCTTAGTGCCGGGGGGGGGACGGGGAAAGAACACTGAAGCTTTCTTT
-,-,TRBJ2-3,TRBV12-3/TRBV12-4,CASTSTGGTDTQYF,TGTGCCAGCACTTCGACCGGCGGCACAGATACGCAGTATTTT
-,-,TRBJ2-3,TRBV29-1,CSVVFGSTPSDTQYF,TGCAGCGTTGTATTCGGCAGTACACCGTCTGATACGCAGTATTTT
few,-,TRBJ1-1,TRBV15,CATSRDRGAGLAFF,TGTGCCACCAGCAGAGATCGGGGGGCCGGCTTAGCTTTCTTT
-,-,TRBJ1-1,TRBV18,CASSGRQGSNTEAFF,TGTGCCAGCTCAGGGCGCCAAGGGTCGAACACTGAAGCTTTCTTT
-,-,TRBJ1-1,TRBV7-9,CASNSPMDTEAFF,TGTGCCAGCAACTCCCCGATGGACACTGAAGCTTTCTTT
many,TRBD1,TRBJ2-2,TRBV30,CAWSVWDRVTGELFF,TGTGCCTGGAGTGTGTGGGACAGGGTCACCGGGGAGCTGTTTTTT
-,TRBD2,TRBJ2-1,TRBV12-3/TRBV12-4,CASSFLGLAGEQFF,TGTGCCAGCAGTTTTTTAGGACTAGCGGGGGAGCAGTTCTTC